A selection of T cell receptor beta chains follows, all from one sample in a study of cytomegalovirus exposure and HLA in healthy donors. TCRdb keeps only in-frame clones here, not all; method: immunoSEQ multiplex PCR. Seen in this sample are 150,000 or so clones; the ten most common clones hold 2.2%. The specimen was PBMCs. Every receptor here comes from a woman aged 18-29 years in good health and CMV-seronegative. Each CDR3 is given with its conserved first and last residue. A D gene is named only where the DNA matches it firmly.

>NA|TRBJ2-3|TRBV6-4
CASSIDSSSTDTQYF
TGTGCCAGCAGTATTGACAGTTCTAGCACAGATACGCAGTATTTT
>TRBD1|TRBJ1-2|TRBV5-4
CASATGGRYGYTF
TGTGCCAGCGCGACAGGGGGAAGATATGGCTACACCTTC
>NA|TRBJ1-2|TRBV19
CASSIGQGYGYTF
TGTGCCAGTAGTATAGGCCAGGGATATGGCTACACCTTC
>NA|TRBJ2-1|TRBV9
CASSLLERVSYNEQFF
TGTGCCAGCAGCTTACTCGAGCGGGTCTCCTACAATGAGCAGTTCTTC
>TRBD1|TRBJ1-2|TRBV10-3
CAISERQGSLSYGYTF
TGTGCCATCAGTGAGAGACAGGGATCTTTGAGCTATGGCTACACCTTC
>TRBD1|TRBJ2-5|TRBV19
CASSDYGQGQETQYF
TGTGCCAGTAGTGATTACGGACAGGGACAAGAGACCCAGTACTTC
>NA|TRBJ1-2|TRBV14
CASSLIGGNYGYTF
TGTGCCAGCAGCCTGATTGGGGGGAACTATGGCTACACCTTC
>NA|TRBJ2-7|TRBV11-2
CASSQIRGARNEQYF
TGTGCCAGCAGCCAAATCCGGGGGGCGAGGAACGAGCAGTACTTC
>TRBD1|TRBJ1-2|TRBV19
CATLPGQGAKRANYGYTF
TGTGCCACCCTACCGGGACAGGGGGCGAAACGAGCTAACTATGGCTACACCTTC
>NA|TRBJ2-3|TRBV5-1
CASNPRGVGNTDTQYF
TGCGCCAGCAACCCCAGGGGCGTTGGGAACACAGATACGCAGTATTTT
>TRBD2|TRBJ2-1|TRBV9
CASSVTSGRYNEQFF
TGTGCCAGCAGCGTCACTAGCGGGAGATACAATGAGCAGTTCTTC
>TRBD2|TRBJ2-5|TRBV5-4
CASTHWTSGAETQYF
TGTGCCAGCACGCATTGGACTAGCGGGGCAGAGACCCAGTACTTC
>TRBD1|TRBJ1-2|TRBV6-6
CASRTDRQGVVGYTF
TGTGCCAGCAGGACTGACCGACAGGGGGTCGTGGGCTACACCTTC
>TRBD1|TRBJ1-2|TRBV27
CASSSAGTGGVDYGYTF
TGTGCCAGCAGTTCCGCCGGGACAGGGGGGGTTGACTATGGCTACACCTTC
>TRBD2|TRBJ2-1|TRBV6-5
CASSYSVAGSYNEQFF
TGTGCCAGCAGTTACTCGGTAGCGGGTTCCTACAATGAGCAGTTCTTC
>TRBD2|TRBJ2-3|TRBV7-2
CASSLARTSGRAGISDTQYF
TGTGCCAGCAGCTTAGCGCGGACTAGCGGGAGGGCGGGTATTTCAGATACGCAGTATTTT
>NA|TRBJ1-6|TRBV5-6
CASSLVRQSTVNSPLHF
TGTGCCAGCAGCTTGGTTCGACAGTCCACAGTGAATTCACCCCTCCACTTT
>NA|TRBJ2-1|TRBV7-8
CASSFAGNNEQFF
TGTGCCAGCAGCTTTGCGGGGAACAATGAGCAGTTCTTC
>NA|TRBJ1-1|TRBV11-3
CASSRLTRGTEAFF
TGTGCCAGCAGCCGACTGACGCGGGGCACTGAAGCTTTCTTT
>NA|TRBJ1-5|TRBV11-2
CASGEQGGDQPQHF
TGTGCCAGCGGCGAACAAGGCGGGGATCAGCCCCAGCATTTT
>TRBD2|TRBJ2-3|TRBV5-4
CASSWDGGSGADTQYF
TGTGCCAGCAGCTGGGACGGTGGGAGCGGGGCAGATACGCAGTATTTT
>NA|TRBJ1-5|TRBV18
CASSPPEQGSQPQHF
TGTGCCAGCTCACCACCGGAGCAGGGCTCTCAGCCCCAGCATTTT
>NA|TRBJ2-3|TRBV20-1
CSGRTDTQYF
TGCAGTGGGAGAACAGATACGCAGTATTTT
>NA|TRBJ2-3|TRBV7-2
CASSLIRPDTQYF
TGTGCCAGCAGCTTAATCAGGCCAGATACGCAGTATTTT
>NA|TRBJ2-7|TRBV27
CASSLGGTPYEQYF
TGTGCCAGCAGTTTGGGCGGGACGCCTTACGAGCAGTACTTC
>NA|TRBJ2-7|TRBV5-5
CASSLADTAYEQYF
TGTGCCAGCAGCTTGGCGGACACAGCCTACGAGCAGTACTTC
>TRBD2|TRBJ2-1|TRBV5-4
CASSFKREIRYNEQFF
TGTGCCAGCAGCTTTAAGCGGGAGATCCGGTACAATGAGCAGTTCTTC
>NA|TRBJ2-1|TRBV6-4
CASSVAGIPYNEQFF
TGTGCCAGCAGCGTGGCCGGGATCCCATACAATGAGCAATTCTTC
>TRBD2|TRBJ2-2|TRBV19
CASSGTSGRGGGELFF
TGTGCCAGCTCCGGGACTAGCGGGAGAGGGGGCGGGGAGCTGTTTTTT
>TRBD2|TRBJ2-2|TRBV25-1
CASSDPLAGVTGELFF
TGTGCCAGCAGTGACCCACTAGCGGGAGTTACCGGGGAGCTGTTTTTT
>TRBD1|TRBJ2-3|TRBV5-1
CASSSSGGIDTQYF
TGCGCCAGCAGTTCGTCAGGGGGCATCGATACGCAGTATTTT
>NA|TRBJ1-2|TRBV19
CASSNQGSYGYTF
TGTGCCAGTAGTAATCAGGGGAGCTATGGCTACACCTTC
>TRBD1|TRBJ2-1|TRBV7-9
CASSPPGQVDLDEQFF
TGTGCCAGCAGCCCGCCGGGACAGGTGGATTTGGATGAGCAGTTCTTC